The 29 T cell receptor beta chains presented below share a single source sample, sequenced in a study of blood T cell repertoires in COVID-19 (dated by TCRdb to about 2020). The method was the immunoSEQ multiplex PCR assay. Held by TCRdb, this immuneACCESS table contains in-frame sequences only and omits some clones. Under half of the omission traces to an unresolved V gene where checked; the cause of the rest is unknown. In all, the sample holds approximately 200,000 clones, and around nine tenths of those were seen once. The leading ten clones occupy about 4% of the sample. Sequences were obtained from PBMCs or T cells enriched from blood (not recorded which). These receptor sequences come from a woman in her twenties or thirties who had been exposed to COVID-19.

About this clone: The junction and the germline gene differ at one end; a read error may be behind it. The rearrangement joins TRBV11-3 to TRBJ2-1; D is ambiguous. The CDR3 covers 12 residues. In germline, CDR1 is SGHNT, CDR2 YENEEA. This chain's CDR3 is CASSLEVLEPFF. CDR3 nucleotide sequence: TGTGCCAGCAGCTTAGAAGTTTTAGAGCCGTTCTTC. The whole variable domain, remainder taken from reference TRBV11-3 and TRBJ2-1, is EAGVVQSPRYKIIEKKQPVAFWCNPISGHNTLYWYLQNLGQGPELLIRYENEEAVDDSQLPKDRFSAERLKGVDSTLKIQPAELGDSAVYLCASSLEVLEPFFGPGTRLTVL.

This clone was observed a single time. V usage is TRBV7-8 and J usage is TRBJ1-2; 8 nucleotides agree with TRBD1. The length of the CDR3 is 17 residues. Unmatched junction bases numbered 11, after V lost 5 bases and J lost 0 bases. Germline values: CDR1 SGHVS, CDR2 FQNEAQ. The CDR3 bases are TGTGCCAGCAGCCCCTTGAGGACAGGGTCAGCTAACTATGGCTACACCTTC. Translating gives CASSPLRTGSANYGYTF.

The rearrangement joins TRBV7-3 to TRBJ1-3; TRBD1 matches 9 bases. The CDR3 runs to 15 residues. CDR1 is SGHTA and CDR2 is FQGTGA in the germline V gene. V lost 1 base, J lost 8 bases, and 6 bases stayed unmatched. Written as DNA, the CDR3 is TGTGCCAGCAGCTTAAATGGACAGGGGAGTGACACCATATATTTT. Translated: CASSLNGQGSDTIYF.

This chain connects TRBV30 to TRBJ1-5; D ambiguous. V lost 0 bases and J lost 0, with 9 bases in between. Per germline, CDR1 GTSNPN and CDR2 SVGIG (reference sequence). The CDR3 sequence is 15 residues long. DNA for the CDR3: TGTGCCTGGAGTGTAAATAGACATAGCAATCAGCCCCAGCATTTT. Protein sequence: CAWSVNRHSNQPQHF. The whole variable domain, remainder taken from reference TRBV30 and TRBJ1-5, is SQTIHQWPATLVQPVGSPLSLECTVEGTSNPNLYWYRQAAGRGLQLLFYSVGIGQISSEVPQNLSASRPQDRQFILSSKKLLLSDSGFYLCAWSVNRHSNQPQHFGDGTRLSIL.

This rearrangement joins TRBV3-1 (or the pseudogene TRBV3-2) to TRBJ2-5; the D gene is possibly TRBD1 (6 bases). Trimming left V 4 bases short and J 7 bases short, with 16 bases between. The CDR3 contains 14 residues. CDR1 and CDR2 from the germline V gene are LGHDT and YNNKEL (reference sequence). CDR3 residues: CASSRRGRDRTQYF. The CDR3 nucleotides read TGTGCCAGCAGCCGCAGGGGTAGGGATCGGACCCAGTACTTC.

This chain joins TRBV3-1 (or the pseudogene TRBV3-2) and TRBJ2-3, with D maybe TRBD2 (5 bases). The CDR3 sequence is 17 residues long. Trimming took 0 bases from V and 1 from J, leaving 14 bases between them. In germline, CDR1 is LGHDT, CDR2 YNNKEL (reference sequence). The DNA for the CDR3 is TGTGCCAGCAGCCAAGATCTTCCCGGGGTTGGCACAGATACGCAGTATTTT. Its translation: CASSQDLPGVGTDTQYF.

J is TRBJ2-2 and V is TRBV18; 8 positions agree with TRBD1. CDR1 is KGHSH and CDR2 is LQKENI in the germline V gene. J was trimmed by 3 bases and V by 4 bases; bases with no gene match: 4. This CDR3 region has 15 residues. The CDR3 sequence: CASSRDRQYTGELFF. The DNA for the CDR3 is TGTGCCAGCTCACGGGACAGGCAGTACACCGGGGAGCTGTTTTTT.

This chain connects TRBV27 to TRBJ2-2; 7 bases are shared with TRBD1. The CDR3 consists of 15 residues. After removal of 3 bases from V and 4 bases from J, the junction contained 5 bases not matched to a gene. The germline V gene encodes CDR1 MNHEY and CDR2 SMNVEV (reference sequence). The CDR3 region has the DNA TGTGCCAGCAGTTTGCTCCAGGGGGTCACCGGGGAGCTGTTTTTT. This encodes CASSLLQGVTGELFF.

The rearrangement uses TRBV5-1 and TRBJ2-1; TRBD1 might be the D (6 bases). CDR1 is SGHRS and CDR2 is YFSETQ in the germline V gene. V lost 6 bases to trimming and J lost 0 bases, with 13 bases between them. The CDR3 length is 15 residues. CDR3: CASTPGQFSYNEQFF. The CDR3 nucleotides read TGCGCCAGCACCCCGGGACAATTCTCCTACAATGAGCAGTTCTTC. The full variable domain, completed using reference TRBV5-1 and TRBJ2-1, is KAGVTQTPRYLIKTRGQQVTLSCSPISGHRSVSWYQQTPGQGLQFLFEYFSETQRNKGNFPGRFSGRQFSNSRSEMNVSTLELGDSALYLCASTPGQFSYNEQFFGPGTRLTVL.

This sequence joins TRBV9 and TRBJ2-7, with 13 bases identical to TRBD2. The CDR3 consists of 15 residues. The J segment lost 5 bases and the V segment lost 4 bases, leaving 6 bases of the junction unmatched. In germline, CDR1 is SGDLS, CDR2 YYNGEE. In nucleotides, the CDR3 is TGTGCCAGCAGCATAAAGGGACTAGCGGGGAACGAGCAGTACTTC. Translated: CASSIKGLAGNEQYF.

The rearrangement joins TRBV19 to TRBJ2-1, with TRBD1 identical over 9 bases. CDR1 and CDR2 from the germline V gene are LNHDA and SQIVND (reference sequence). V was clipped by 7 bases and J by 4 bases; unmatched bases: 2. The CDR3 length is 13 residues. DNA for the CDR3: TGTGCCAGTAAAGGGACAGGGTACAATGAGCAGTTCTTC. This codes for CASKGTGYNEQFF.

CDR3 nucleotides: TGTGCCAGCAGCGGCCGAGCGGGGGGGGTCACAGATACGCAGTATTTT. This encodes CASSGRAGGVTDTQYF. The rearrangement joins TRBV9 to TRBJ2-3; TRBD2 aligns across 10 bases. J gave up 2 bases and V 3 bases, and 6 bases lay outside the gene matches. This CDR3 is built from 16 residues. Germline V gives CDR1 SGDLS, CDR2 YYNGEE.

The chain links TRBV7-6 to TRBJ1-5, with D unresolved. This CDR3 spans 13 amino acids. The V end lost 5 bases, the J end lost 7 bases, and 12 bases lay between the germline ends. Per germline, CDR1 SGHVS and CDR2 FNYEAQ. The CDR3 sequence: CASSANIGQPQHF. For the CDR3, the DNA is TGTGCCAGCAGCGCTAATATCGGGCAGCCCCAGCATTTT.

The chain has TRBV2 and TRBJ1-2; TRBD1 aligns across 7 bases. Germline lookup yields CDR1 SNHLY and CDR2 FYNNEI. This CDR3 is 14 amino acids long. With 6 bases clipped from V and 4 bases from J, the junction kept 8 bases outside the gene matches. The CDR3 DNA reads TGTGCCAGCAGCATCGGGACAGCATTCTATGGCTACACCTTC. Residues: CASSIGTAFYGYTF.

V is TRBV5-6 and J is TRBJ2-1; 10 bases match TRBD2. The CDR3 length is 16 residues. V gave up 0 bases and J gave up 8 bases; unmatched junction bases: 8. Germline V gene lookup returns CDR1 SGHDT and CDR2 YYEEEE. The CDR3 DNA is TGTGCCAGCAGCTTGGGGGCTAGCGGGGGAGGTTATGAGCAGTTCTTC. Its protein product is CASSLGASGGGYEQFF.

This rearrangement joins TRBV2 to TRBJ2-7; the match to TRBD1 covers 7 bases. Germline values: CDR1 SNHLY, CDR2 FYNNEI. This CDR3 has 14 amino acids. The junction had 5 bases not matched to a gene; V was cut back by 4 bases and J by 2 bases. The CDR3 nucleotides are TGTGCCAGCAGTGGACAGGGAATGCCCTACGAGCAGTACTTC. It yields the protein CASSGQGMPYEQYF.

This chain uses TRBV20-1 with TRBJ2-7; D might be TRBD1 (6 bases). The V and J ends lost 3 bases and 2 bases respectively, with 14 bases between them. Germline V gene lookup returns CDR1 DFQATT and CDR2 SNEGSKA (reference sequence). The CDR3 consists of 14 residues. The CDR3 DNA sequence: TGCAGTGCTAGTGCCGGGACACTAACCTACGAGCAGTACTTC. Translating it yields CSASAGTLTYEQYF.

The V gene is TRBV2, the J gene TRBJ1-1; a weak D match, TRBD1 (5 bases). Germline values: CDR1 SNHLY, CDR2 FYNNEI. V was trimmed by 4 bases and J by 1 base, leaving 13 bases between them. The CDR3 has 15 amino acids. This CDR3 is CASSGGRGGNTEAFF. The CDR3 DNA sequence: TGTGCCAGCAGTGGGGGCCGGGGGGGGAACACTGAAGCTTTCTTT.

This sequence joins TRBV5-6 and TRBJ1-5, with a tentative D call TRBD1 (5 bases). This CDR3 spans 17 amino acids. The germline V and J ends were trimmed by 0 bases and 0 bases, with 13 bases remaining between them. In germline, CDR1 is SGHDT, CDR2 YYEEEE. CDR3 DNA sequence: TGTGCCAGCAGCTTGGGCCCTGTGGGGCATAGCAATCAGCCCCAGCATTTT. Translating it yields CASSLGPVGHSNQPQHF.

The chain carries TRBV6-5 and TRBJ1-2; 10 bases are shared with TRBD1. The V segment lost 2 bases and the J segment 6 bases; nucleotides outside the gene matches: 3. Germline lookup yields CDR1 MNHEY and CDR2 SVGAGI. This CDR3 comprises 14 residues. The CDR3 coding sequence is TGTGCCAGCAGTTACGGGACAGGGGCCGATGGCTACACCTTC. Its protein product is CASSYGTGADGYTF.

This clone showed up just a few times. At the DNA level, this CDR3 is encoded by other sequences in the same sample as well. The J gene is TRBJ1-6, the V gene TRBV30; 8 bases fit TRBD1. Germline trimming cut 0 bases from V and 6 bases from J; bases unmatched to any gene: 1. The CDR3 runs to 14 residues. CDR1 is GTSNPN, CDR2 SVGIG, per germline (reference sequence). CDR3 in amino acids: CAWSVGQVNSPLHF. The DNA of the CDR3 is TGTGCCTGGAGTGTGGGACAGGTTAATTCACCCCTCCACTTT.

The CDR3 nucleotides are TGTGCCAGCAGCCCCCTGGCAGCGGGGGGTACGGAGCAGTACTTC. Protein product: CASSPLAAGGTEQYF. This chain uses TRBV3-1 (or the pseudogene TRBV3-2) with TRBJ2-7, with 9 bases that match TRBD2. The CDR3 loop spans 15 amino acids. The J segment lost 7 bases and the V segment lost 4 bases, leaving 11 bases of the junction unmatched. Germline-derived CDR1 and CDR2 are LGHDT and YNNKEL (reference sequence).

This chain uses TRBV5-1 with TRBJ1-5; maybe TRBD1 (5 bases). Germline V gene sequence: CDR1 SGHRS, CDR2 YFSETQ. The V end was cut by 4 bases, the J end by 9 bases, with 17 bases between. This CDR3 comprises 14 residues. The chain's CDR3 is CASSQAGGVGPQHF. CDR3 in DNA: TGCGCCAGCAGCCAGGCTGGGGGGGTAGGGCCCCAGCATTTT.

V gene TRBV2 combines with J gene TRBJ2-7, with 7 bases matching TRBD1. This CDR3 comprises 14 residues. CDR1 and CDR2 (germline): SNHLY, FYNNEI. V lost 4 bases, J lost 5 bases, and 8 bases stayed unmatched. The CDR3 nucleotides are TGTGCCAGCAGTGTCCTACAGGGGTTGGACGAGCAGTACTTC. This codes for CASSVLQGLDEQYF.

The chain has TRBV27 and TRBJ1-2; 9 positions match TRBD1. Germline V gives CDR1 MNHEY, CDR2 SMNVEV (reference sequence). The CDR3 extends over 17 amino acids. Trimming removed 5 bases from V and 3 bases from J; junction bases left unmatched: 13. CDR3 sequence: CASSPGTGSPWDYGYTF. The DNA of the CDR3 is TGTGCCAGCAGTCCCGGGACAGGGTCGCCCTGGGACTATGGCTACACCTTC.

The chain is built from TRBV28 and TRBJ1-5, with 12 bases fitting TRBD1. CDR3 size: 15 residues. The V segment lost 6 bases and the J segment 6 bases; nucleotides outside the gene matches: 6. Germline V lookup: CDR1 MDHEN, CDR2 SYDVKM. CDR3 DNA sequence: TGTGCCAGCAGAACCGGGACAGGGGGCTTTCAGCCCCAGCATTTT. Amino acids: CASRTGTGGFQPQHF. The whole variable domain, remainder taken from reference TRBV28 and TRBJ1-5, is DVKVTQSSRYLVKRTGEKVFLECVQDMDHENMFWYRQDPGLGLRLIYFSYDVKMKEKGDIPEGYSVSREKKERFSLILESASTNQTSMYLCASRTGTGGFQPQHFGDGTRLSIL.

The chain carries TRBV10-1 and TRBJ2-3; 7 bases match TRBD2. Per germline, CDR1 WNHNN and CDR2 SYGVQD (reference sequence). Unmatched junction bases numbered 15, after V lost 3 bases and J lost 3 bases. The CDR3 totals 18 residues. For the CDR3, the DNA is TGCGCCAGCAGTGAAGGGCTAGCGGCAGCCAGCATTACAGATACGCAGTATTTT. This gives the protein CASSEGLAAASITDTQYF.

V gene TRBV12-5 combines with J gene TRBJ2-3; 9 positions agree with TRBD2. CDR3 length: 16 amino acids. CDR1 and CDR2 (germline): LGHNT, FRNRAP. With V trimmed by 0 bases and J by 8 bases, 9 bases remained unmatched. The CDR3 DNA sequence: TGTGCTAGTGGTTTGGTACTTGCGGGGGGGCCGGGTACGCAGTATTTT. Its protein product is CASGLVLAGGPGTQYF.

The chain employs TRBV3-1 (or the pseudogene TRBV3-2) and TRBJ1-4; D may be TRBD1 (6 bases). This CDR3 contains 15 residues. Germline V gene data show CDR1 as LGHDT and CDR2 as YNNKEL (reference sequence). Trimming took 3 bases from V and 3 from J, leaving 11 bases between them. The CDR3 nucleotides are TGTGCCAGCAGCCAGGGGGCGGGGGCTAATGAAAAACTGTTTTTT. This codes for CASSQGAGANEKLFF.